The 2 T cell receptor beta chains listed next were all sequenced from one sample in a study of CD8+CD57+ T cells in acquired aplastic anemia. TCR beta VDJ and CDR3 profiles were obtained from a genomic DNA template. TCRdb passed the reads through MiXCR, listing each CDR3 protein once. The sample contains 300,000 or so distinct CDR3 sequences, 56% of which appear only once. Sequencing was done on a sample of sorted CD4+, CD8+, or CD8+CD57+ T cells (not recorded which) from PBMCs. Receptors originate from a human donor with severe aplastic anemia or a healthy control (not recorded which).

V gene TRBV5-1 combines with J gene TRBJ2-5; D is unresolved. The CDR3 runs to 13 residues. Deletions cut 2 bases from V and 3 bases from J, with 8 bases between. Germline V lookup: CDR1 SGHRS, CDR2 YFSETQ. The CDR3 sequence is CASSFLVEETQYF. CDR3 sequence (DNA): TGCGCCAGCAGCTTCCTCGTGGAAGAGACCCAGTACTTC. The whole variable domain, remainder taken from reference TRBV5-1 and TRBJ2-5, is KAGVTQTPRYLIKTRGQQVTLSCSPISGHRSVSWYQQTPGQGLQFLFEYFSETQRNKGNFPGRFSGRQFSNSRSEMNVSTLELGDSALYLCASSFLVEETQYFGPGTRLLVL.

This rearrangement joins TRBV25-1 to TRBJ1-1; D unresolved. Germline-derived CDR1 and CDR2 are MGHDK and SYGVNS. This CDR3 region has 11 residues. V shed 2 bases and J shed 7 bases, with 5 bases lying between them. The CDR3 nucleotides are TGTGCCAGCAGTGAACACCTTGAAGCTTTCTTT. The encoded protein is CASSEHLEAFF.